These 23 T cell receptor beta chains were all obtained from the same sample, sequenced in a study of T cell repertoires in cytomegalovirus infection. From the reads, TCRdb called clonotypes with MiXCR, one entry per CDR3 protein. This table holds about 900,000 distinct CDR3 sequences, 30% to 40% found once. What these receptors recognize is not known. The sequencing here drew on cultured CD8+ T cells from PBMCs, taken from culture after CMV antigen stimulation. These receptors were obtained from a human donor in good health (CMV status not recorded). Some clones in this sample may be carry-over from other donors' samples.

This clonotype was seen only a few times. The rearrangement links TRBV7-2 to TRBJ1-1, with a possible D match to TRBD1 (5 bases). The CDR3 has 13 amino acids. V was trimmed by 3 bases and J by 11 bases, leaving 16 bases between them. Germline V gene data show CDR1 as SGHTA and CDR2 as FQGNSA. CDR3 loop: CASSFGRGRSAFF. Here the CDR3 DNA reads TGTGCCAGCAGCTTTGGGCGGGGGAGGTCGGCTTTCTTT.

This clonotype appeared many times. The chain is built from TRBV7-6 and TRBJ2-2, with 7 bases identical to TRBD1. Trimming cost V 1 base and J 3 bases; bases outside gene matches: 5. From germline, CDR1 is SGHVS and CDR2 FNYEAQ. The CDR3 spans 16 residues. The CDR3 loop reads CASSLVAGGDTGELFF. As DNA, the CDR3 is TGTGCCAGCAGCTTAGTTGCAGGGGGTGACACCGGGGAGCTGTTTTTT.

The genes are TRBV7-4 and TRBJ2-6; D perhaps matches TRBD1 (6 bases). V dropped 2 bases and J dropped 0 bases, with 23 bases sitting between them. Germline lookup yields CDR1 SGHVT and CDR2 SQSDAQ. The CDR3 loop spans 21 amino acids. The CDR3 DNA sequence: TGTGCCAGCAGCTTATTCCCCCCGGCAGGGGATGTGCACTCTGGGGCCAACGTCCTGACTTTC. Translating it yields CASSLFPPAGDVHSGANVLTF.

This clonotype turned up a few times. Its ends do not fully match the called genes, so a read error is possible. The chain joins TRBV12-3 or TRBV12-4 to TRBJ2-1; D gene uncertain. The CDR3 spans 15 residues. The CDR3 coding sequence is TGTGCCAGCAGCTTAGGCTATACCGTAAACAATGAGCAGTTCTTC. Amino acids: CASSLGYTVNNEQFF.

This CDR3 reads CSVGGPEPYGYTF. The CDR3 DNA follows: TGCAGCGTTGGGGGCCCCGAGCCCTATGGCTACACCTTC. V usage is TRBV29-1 and J usage is TRBJ1-2; weak D call: TRBD1 (5 bases). Germline CDR1 and CDR2: SQVTM and ANQGSEA. V dropped 4 bases and J dropped 4 bases, with 13 bases sitting between them. This CDR3 region has 13 residues.

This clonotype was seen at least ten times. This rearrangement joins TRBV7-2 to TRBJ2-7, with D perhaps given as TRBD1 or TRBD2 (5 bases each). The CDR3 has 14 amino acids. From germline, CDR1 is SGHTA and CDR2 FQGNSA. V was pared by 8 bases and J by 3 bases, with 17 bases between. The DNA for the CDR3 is TGTGCCAGCTTTGGACCAGGGAGCGGCTACGAGCAGTACTTC. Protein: CASFGPGSGYEQYF.

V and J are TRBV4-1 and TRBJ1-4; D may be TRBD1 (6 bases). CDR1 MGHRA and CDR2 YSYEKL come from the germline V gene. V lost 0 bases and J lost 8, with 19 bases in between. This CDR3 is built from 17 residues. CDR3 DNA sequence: TGCGCCAGCAGCCAAGATCCAGCGGGGGCAGAGCGAGAAAAACTGTTTTTT. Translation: CASSQDPAGAEREKLFF.

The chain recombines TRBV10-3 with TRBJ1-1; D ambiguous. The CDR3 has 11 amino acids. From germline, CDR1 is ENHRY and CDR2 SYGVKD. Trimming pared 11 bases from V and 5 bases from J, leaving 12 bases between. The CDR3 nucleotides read TGTGCCGTGGTGGATAGGACTGAAGCTTTCTTT. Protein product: CAVVDRTEAFF.

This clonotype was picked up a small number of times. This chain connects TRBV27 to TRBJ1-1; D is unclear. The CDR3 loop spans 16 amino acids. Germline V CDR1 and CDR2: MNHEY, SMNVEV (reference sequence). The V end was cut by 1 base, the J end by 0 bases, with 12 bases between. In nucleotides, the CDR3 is TGTGCCAGCAGTTTATACAGAGAAAAATTGAACACTGAAGCTTTCTTT. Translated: CASSLYREKLNTEAFF.

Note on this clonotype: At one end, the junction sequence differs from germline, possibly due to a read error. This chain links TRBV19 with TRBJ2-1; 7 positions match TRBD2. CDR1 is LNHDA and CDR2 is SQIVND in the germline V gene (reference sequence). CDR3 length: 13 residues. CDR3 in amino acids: CVSTRDYTNEQFF. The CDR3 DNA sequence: TGTGTCAGTACCCGGGACTACACGAATGAGCAGTTCTTC. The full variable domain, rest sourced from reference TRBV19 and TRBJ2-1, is DGGITQSPKYLFRKEGQNVTLSCEQNLNHDAMYWYRQDPGQGLRLIYYSQIVNDFQKGDIAEGYSVSREKKESFPLTVTSAQKNPTAFYLCVSTRDYTNEQFFGPGTRLTVL.

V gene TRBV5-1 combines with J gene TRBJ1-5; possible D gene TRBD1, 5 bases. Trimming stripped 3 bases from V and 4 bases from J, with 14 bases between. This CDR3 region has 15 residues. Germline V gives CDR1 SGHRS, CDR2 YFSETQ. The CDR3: CASSYGWDGNQPQHF. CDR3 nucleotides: TGCGCCAGCAGCTACGGGTGGGACGGGAATCAGCCCCAGCATTTT.

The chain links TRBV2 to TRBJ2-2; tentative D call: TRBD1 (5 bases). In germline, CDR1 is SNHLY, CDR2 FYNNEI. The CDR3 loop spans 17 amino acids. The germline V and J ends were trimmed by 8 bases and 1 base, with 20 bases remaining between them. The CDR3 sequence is CASFSTDSGENTGELFF. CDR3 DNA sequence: TGTGCCAGCTTTTCAACCGACAGTGGAGAGAACACCGGGGAGCTGTTTTTT.

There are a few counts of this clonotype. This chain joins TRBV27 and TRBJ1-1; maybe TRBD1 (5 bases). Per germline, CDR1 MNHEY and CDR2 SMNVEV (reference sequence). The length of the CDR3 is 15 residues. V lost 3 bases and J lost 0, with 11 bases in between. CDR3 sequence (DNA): TGTGCCAGCAGTTTCAGACAGTCCATGAACACTGAAGCTTTCTTT. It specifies CASSFRQSMNTEAFF.

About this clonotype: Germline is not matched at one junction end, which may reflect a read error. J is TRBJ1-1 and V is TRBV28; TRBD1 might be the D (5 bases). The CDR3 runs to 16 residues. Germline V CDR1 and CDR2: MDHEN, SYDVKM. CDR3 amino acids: CANSSLRQGVNTEAFF. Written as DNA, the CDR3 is TGTGCCAACAGTTCTCTAAGGCAGGGTGTAAACACTGAAGCTTTCTTT.

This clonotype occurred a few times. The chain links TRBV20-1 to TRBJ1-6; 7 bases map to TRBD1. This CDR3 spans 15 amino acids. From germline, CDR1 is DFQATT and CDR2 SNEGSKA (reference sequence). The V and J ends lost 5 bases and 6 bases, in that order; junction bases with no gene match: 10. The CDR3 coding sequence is TGCAGTGCTCCCTTACGGGACAGAACTAATTCACCCCTCCACTTT. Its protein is CSAPLRDRTNSPLHF.

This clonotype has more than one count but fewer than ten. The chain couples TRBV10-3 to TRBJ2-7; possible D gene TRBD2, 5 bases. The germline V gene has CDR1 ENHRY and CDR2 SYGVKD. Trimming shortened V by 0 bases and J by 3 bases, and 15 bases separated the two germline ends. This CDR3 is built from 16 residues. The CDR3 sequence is CAISESPRRGIYEQYV. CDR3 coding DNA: TGTGCCATCAGTGAGTCGCCGCGCCGAGGGATCTACGAGCAGTACGTC.

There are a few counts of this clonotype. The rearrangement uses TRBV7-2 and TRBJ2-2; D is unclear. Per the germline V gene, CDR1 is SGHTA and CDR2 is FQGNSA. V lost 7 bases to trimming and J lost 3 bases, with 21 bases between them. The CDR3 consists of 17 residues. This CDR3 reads CASTPGRMPVDTGELFF. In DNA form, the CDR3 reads TGTGCCAGCACCCCTGGTAGGATGCCCGTGGACACCGGGGAGCTGTTTTTT.

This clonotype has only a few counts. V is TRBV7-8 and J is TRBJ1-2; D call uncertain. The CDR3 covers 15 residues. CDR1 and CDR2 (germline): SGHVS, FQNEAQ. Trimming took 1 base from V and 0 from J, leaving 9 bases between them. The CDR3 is CASSLDGGANYGYTF. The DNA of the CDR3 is TGTGCCAGCAGCTTAGATGGAGGAGCTAACTATGGCTACACCTTC.

The CDR3 region is CASRGTGLLYEQYF. CDR3 DNA: TGTGCCAGCAGGGGGACAGGGCTTTTGTACGAGCAGTACTTC. This rearrangement joins TRBV12-3 or TRBV12-4 to TRBJ2-7, with 9 bases fitting TRBD1. The CDR3 is 14 amino acids. The trim removed 6 bases at V and 4 bases at J, leaving 7 bases unmatched.

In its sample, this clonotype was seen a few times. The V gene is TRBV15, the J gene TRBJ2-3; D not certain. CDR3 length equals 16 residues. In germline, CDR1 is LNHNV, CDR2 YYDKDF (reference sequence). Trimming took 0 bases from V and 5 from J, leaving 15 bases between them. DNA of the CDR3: TGTGCCACCAGCAGAGAGACCCCCCACATTAGAGATACGCAGTATTTT. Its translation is CATSRETPHIRDTQYF. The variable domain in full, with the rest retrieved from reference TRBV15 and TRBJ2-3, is DAMVIQNPRYQVTQFGKPVTLSCSQTLNHNVMYWYQQKSSQAPKLLFHYYDKDFNNEADTPDNFQSRRPNTSFCFLDIRSPGLGDTAMYLCATSRETPHIRDTQYFGPGTRLTVL.

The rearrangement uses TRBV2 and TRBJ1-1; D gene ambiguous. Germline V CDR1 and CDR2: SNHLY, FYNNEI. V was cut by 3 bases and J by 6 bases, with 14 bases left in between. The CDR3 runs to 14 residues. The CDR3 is CASSEAAIEAEAFF. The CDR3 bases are TGTGCCAGCAGTGAGGCAGCAATCGAGGCTGAAGCTTTCTTT.

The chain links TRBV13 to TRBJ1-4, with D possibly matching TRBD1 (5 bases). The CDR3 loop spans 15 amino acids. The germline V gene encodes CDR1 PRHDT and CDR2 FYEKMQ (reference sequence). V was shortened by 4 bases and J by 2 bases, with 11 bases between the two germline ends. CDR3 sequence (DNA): TGTGCCAGCAGCTACCGGGGGAGGACTAATGAAAAACTGTTTTTT. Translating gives CASSYRGRTNEKLFF. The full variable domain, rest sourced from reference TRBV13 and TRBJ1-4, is AAGVIQSPRHLIKEKRETATLKCYPIPRHDTVYWYQQGPGQDPQFLISFYEKMQSDKGSIPDRFSAQQFSDYHSELNMSSLELGDSALYFCASSYRGRTNEKLFFGSGTQLSVL.

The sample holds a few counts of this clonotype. In DNA form, the CDR3 reads TGTGCCAGCAGCTACGCCTCCGGACAGATACAATATGGCTACACCTTC. It codes for CASSYASGQIQYGYTF. The V gene is TRBV5-6, the J gene TRBJ1-2; D might be TRBD1 (6 bases). V was shortened by 3 bases and J by 5 bases, with 20 bases between the two germline ends. Germline V gene data show CDR1 as SGHDT and CDR2 as YYEEEE. The CDR3 loop spans 16 amino acids. Variable domain in full (rest from reference TRBV5-6 and TRBJ1-2): DAGVTQSPTHLIKTRGQQVTLRCSPKSGHDTVSWYQQALGQGPQFIFQYYEEEERQRGNFPDRFSGHQFPNYSSELNVNALLLGDSALYLCASSYASGQIQYGYTFGSGTRLTVV.